The 21 T cell receptor beta chains presented below share a single source sample, sequenced in a study of blood T cell repertoires in COVID-19. Sequencing was performed with immunoSEQ multiplex PCR; in TCRdb, only in-frame clones are kept and a portion is missing. Among 250,000 to 300,000 clones, approximately 91% were seen once, and the ten largest hold 2% to 2.5%. Sequencing was performed on peripheral blood. All receptors come from a man aged 50-59 years with acute or convalescent COVID-19.

The rearrangement links TRBV7-3 to TRBJ1-1, with D possibly being TRBD1 (6 bases). In germline, CDR1 is SGHTA, CDR2 FQGTGA. Trimming took 5 bases from V and 0 from J, leaving 13 bases between them. CDR3 size: 15 residues. Here the CDR3 DNA reads TGTGCCAGCAGCAGGGGGGGACTCCTGAACACTGAAGCTTTCTTT. Translation gives CASSRGGLLNTEAFF.

The V and J genes are TRBV6-5 and TRBJ1-2; TRBD1 matches 7 bases. V shed 7 bases, J shed 2 bases, and the junction held 7 bases outside the gene matches. CDR1 is MNHEY and CDR2 is SVGAGI in the germline V gene. This CDR3 contains 14 residues. CDR3 DNA sequence: TGTGCCAGCACGGCAGGGGGAGCGAACTATGGCTACACCTTC. Translating it yields CASTAGGANYGYTF.

The CDR3 loop reads CASSRQGALETQYF. The CDR3 DNA sequence: TGTGCCAGCAGCCGACAGGGGGCGTTAGAGACCCAGTACTTC. This chain uses TRBV2 with TRBJ2-5; 10 nucleotides agree with TRBD1. In germline, CDR1 is SNHLY, CDR2 FYNNEI. The CDR3 length is 14 residues. Germline trimming cut 6 bases from V and 4 bases from J; bases unmatched to any gene: 5.

CDR3 nucleotide sequence: TGTGCCAGCAGCCAAGAGGATAGCGGGTACAATGAGCAGTTCTTC. Translation: CASSQEDSGYNEQFF. The chain employs TRBV3-1 (or the pseudogene TRBV3-2) and TRBJ2-1, with 7 bases identical to TRBD2. This CDR3 contains 15 residues. Germline CDR1 and CDR2: LGHDT and YNNKEL (reference sequence). J lost 4 bases, V lost 0 bases, and 3 bases had no gene match.

This clone was counted a few times. Other DNA sequences in the same sample also yield this CDR3. The chain is built from TRBV7-9 and TRBJ2-1, with TRBD2 matching over 12 bases. V was pared by 4 bases and J by 2 bases, with 3 bases of the junction left unmatched. This CDR3 has 16 residues. Germline V gene sequence: CDR1 SEHNR, CDR2 FQNEAQ (reference sequence). The CDR3 loop reads CASSSRLAGAYNEQFF. CDR3 coding DNA: TGTGCCAGCAGCTCCAGACTAGCGGGGGCCTACAATGAGCAGTTCTTC.

The V and J genes are TRBV4-1 and TRBJ1-5; no definite D call. The germline V gene encodes CDR1 MGHRA and CDR2 YSYEKL. This CDR3 is 16 amino acids long. Trimming took 0 bases from V and 1 from J, leaving 10 bases between them. The CDR3 DNA reads as TGCGCCAGCAGCCAAGACGGCGGTAAAAGCAATCAGCCCCAGCATTTT. Translating it yields CASSQDGGKSNQPQHF.

The rearrangement links TRBV30 to TRBJ2-5; perhaps TRBD2 as D (6 bases). The germline V gene encodes CDR1 GTSNPN and CDR2 SVGIG (reference sequence). The germline V and J ends were trimmed by 2 bases and 5 bases, with 9 bases remaining between them. This CDR3 region has 12 residues. CDR3 residues: CAWSPRGETQYF. The CDR3 DNA sequence: TGTGCCTGGAGTCCCCGGGGGGAGACCCAGTACTTC.

The chain is built from TRBV3-1 (or the pseudogene TRBV3-2) and TRBJ2-7; perhaps TRBD2 as D (7 bases). V lost 2 bases to trimming and J lost 6 bases, with 8 bases between them. This CDR3 has 12 residues. Per the germline V gene, CDR1 is LGHDT and CDR2 is YNNKEL (reference sequence). CDR3: CASSQRGGEQYF. CDR3 sequence (DNA): TGTGCCAGCAGCCAAAGGGGGGGCGAGCAGTACTTC.

This chain uses TRBV2 with TRBJ1-2; maybe TRBD1 (5 bases). The CDR3 is made up of 13 amino acids. Trimming left V 7 bases short and J 6 bases short, with 15 bases between. Looked up from germline, CDR1 is SNHLY and CDR2 is FYNNEI. This CDR3 reads CASTRDFADGYTF. As DNA, the CDR3 is TGTGCCAGCACCAGGGATTTCGCCGATGGCTACACCTTC. Supplemented by reference TRBV2 and TRBJ1-2, the full variable domain reads EPEVTQTPSHQVTQMGQEVILRCVPISNHLYFYWYRQILGQKVEFLVSFYNNEISEKSEIFDDQFSVERPDGSNFTLKIRSTKLEDSAMYFCASTRDFADGYTFGSGTRLTVV.

This chain links TRBV7-2 with TRBJ1-2; D possibly corresponds to TRBD1 (5 bases). Per germline, CDR1 SGHTA and CDR2 FQGNSA. The CDR3 runs to 13 residues. With 4 bases removed from V and 4 bases from J, the gap between germline ends came to 10 bases. The chain's CDR3 is CASSYTGGYGYTF. Written as DNA, the CDR3 is TGTGCCAGCAGCTATACGGGGGGCTATGGCTACACCTTC.

This clone was counted between two and nine times. CDR3 coding DNA: TGTGCCAGCAGCGTCTCAGGGGCAGGTGGCACTGAAGCTTTCTTT. Protein product: CASSVSGAGGTEAFF. The chain is built from TRBV9 and TRBJ1-1; tentatively, D is TRBD1 (6 bases). This CDR3 has 15 residues. Germline V CDR1 and CDR2: SGDLS, YYNGEE. V was clipped by 2 bases and J by 4 bases, with 15 bases between them.

The gene calls are TRBV5-1 and TRBJ2-7; 11 bases line up with TRBD1. The CDR3 sequence is 16 residues long. V trimming: 2 bases; J trimming: 4 bases; junction bases outside the gene matches: 8. Germline CDR1 SGHRS, CDR2 YFSETQ. DNA for the CDR3: TGCGCCAGCAGCTTAAGTATGGGGACAGGGGGTTACGAGCAGTACTTC. Translation gives CASSLSMGTGGYEQYF.

In its sample, this clone was seen once. The rearrangement links TRBV6-5 to TRBJ1-2; D is undetermined. Germline V gives CDR1 MNHEY, CDR2 SVGAGI. CDR3 length: 11 amino acids. V dropped 8 bases and J dropped 1 base, with 5 bases sitting between them. The CDR3 region is CASHSNYGYTF. As DNA, the CDR3 is TGTGCCAGCCACAGTAACTATGGCTACACCTTC.

To note about this clone: Additional DNA sequences in this sample encode the identical CDR3. The CDR3 protein is CAISESRDQPQHF. CDR3 sequence (DNA): TGTGCCATCAGTGAGTCCAGGGATCAGCCCCAGCATTTT. The genes are TRBV10-3 and TRBJ1-5; weak D call: TRBD1 (5 bases). There are 13 residues in the CDR3. The germline gives CDR1 ENHRY, CDR2 SYGVKD. Trimming stripped 0 bases from V and 5 bases from J, with 5 bases between.

This clone showed up just once. The same CDR3 can be traced to other DNA sequences in this sample. CDR3 nucleotide sequence: TGTGCCAGCAGCCAAGGGCAGGGATATGGCTACACCTTC. Encoded protein: CASSQGQGYGYTF. The V and J genes are TRBV14 and TRBJ1-2, with D possibly TRBD1 on 5 matching bases. Germline V lookup: CDR1 SGHDN, CDR2 FVKESK. The CDR3 is 13 amino acids. The V gene lost 1 base and the J gene lost 5 bases, with 8 bases spanning the gap. Full variable domain (rest looked up from reference TRBV14 and TRBJ1-2): EAGVTQFPSHSVIEKGQTVTLRCDPISGHDNLYWYRRVMGKEIKFLLHFVKESKQDESGMPNNRFLAERTGGTYSTLKVQPAELEDSGVYFCASSQGQGYGYTFGSGTRLTVV.

The rearrangement links TRBV4-1 to TRBJ1-2; 10 nucleotides line up with TRBD1. V was clipped by 5 bases and J by 3 bases; unmatched bases: 6. Germline values: CDR1 MGHRA, CDR2 YSYEKL. The CDR3 is 15 residues long. DNA of the CDR3: TGCGCCAGCAGCTTCCGGGACAGGGGTGACTATGGCTACACCTTC. This gives the protein CASSFRDRGDYGYTF.

The chain couples TRBV27 to TRBJ1-3; D ambiguous. The CDR3 has 14 amino acids. The V end lost 5 bases, the J end lost 4 bases, and 12 bases lay between the germline ends. Germline V gene sequence: CDR1 MNHEY, CDR2 SMNVEV (reference sequence). The CDR3 sequence: CASSSKLSGNTIYF. CDR3 DNA sequence: TGTGCCAGCAGTAGTAAGCTATCCGGAAACACCATATATTTT.

The V gene is TRBV2, the J gene TRBJ1-2, with 9 bases lining up with TRBD1. The junction had 4 bases not matched to a gene; V was cut back by 6 bases and J by 2 bases. Germline CDR1 SNHLY, CDR2 FYNNEI. CDR3 size: 14 residues. CDR3 amino acids: CASREQGANYGYTF. CDR3 nucleotide sequence: TGTGCCAGCAGGGAACAGGGGGCGAACTATGGCTACACCTTC. The full variable domain, with the rest looked up from reference TRBV2 and TRBJ1-2, is EPEVTQTPSHQVTQMGQEVILRCVPISNHLYFYWYRQILGQKVEFLVSFYNNEISEKSEIFDDQFSVERPDGSNFTLKIRSTKLEDSAMYFCASREQGANYGYTFGSGTRLTVV.

V and J are TRBV11-2 and TRBJ2-5, with 9 bases aligning to TRBD2. CDR1 and CDR2 from the germline V gene are SGHAT and FQNNGV. Trimming removed 7 bases from V and 1 base from J; junction bases left unmatched: 19. The CDR3 is made up of 19 amino acids. The CDR3 nucleotides read TGTGCCAGCACCCAACGGGGAACCCCGGGACTAGCTCTCCAAGAGACCCAGTACTTC. It specifies CASTQRGTPGLALQETQYF.

This clone has just one count. V gene TRBV11-2 combines with J gene TRBJ1-1; weak D call: TRBD1 (5 bases). CDR1 and CDR2 (germline): SGHAT, FQNNGV. Trimming took 5 bases from V and 1 from J, leaving 8 bases between them. This CDR3 comprises 13 residues. CDR3 nucleotide sequence: TGTGCCAGCAGCCCGCAGGGGAACACTGAAGCTTTCTTT. It is translated as CASSPQGNTEAFF.

The J gene is TRBJ1-5, the V gene TRBV5-1; D not certain. V lost 4 bases, J lost 2 bases, and 10 bases lay in between. This CDR3 is 14 amino acids long. Germline V lookup: CDR1 SGHRS, CDR2 YFSETQ. The CDR3 DNA reads TGCGCCAGCAGCCCTGATACGGGCAATCAGCCCCAGCATTTT. This sequence encodes CASSPDTGNQPQHF. The full variable domain, with the rest looked up from reference TRBV5-1 and TRBJ1-5, is KAGVTQTPRYLIKTRGQQVTLSCSPISGHRSVSWYQQTPGQGLQFLFEYFSETQRNKGNFPGRFSGRQFSNSRSEMNVSTLELGDSALYLCASSPDTGNQPQHFGDGTRLSIL.